This TCR beta chain emerged from a study of OX40 agonist ivuxolimab in advanced cancers. Study-wide context: Approximately 40% of patients had received prior checkpoint inhibitor therapy. Partial responses were achieved by three patients, one with hepatocellular carcinoma and two with cutaneous melanoma. General study points: At 0.1 to 3.0 mg/kg, clonal expansion of CD4+ and CD8+ blood T cells had occurred by week 6. What antigens the expanded peripheral T cells recognized was never established.

This clone showed up just once. Its specificity is unknown. The method was immunoSEQ multiplex PCR; TCRdb's version includes in-frame clones alone and lacks a portion of them. Of approximately 91,000 clones listed, roughly 84% are singletons. Germline V gene sequence: CDR1 SGHNT, CDR2 YYREEE (reference sequence). The CDR3 is 13 residues long. J gave up 3 bases and V 8 bases, and 8 bases lay outside the gene matches. The starting material was CD4+ or CD8+ T cells sorted from blood, obtained in a trial of the OX40 agonist ivuxolimab. This chain uses TRBV5-4 with TRBJ2-7; TRBD1 agrees at 7 bases. This TCR derives from an adult with an advanced solid tumor such as melanoma, head and neck, liver or kidney cancer. As DNA, the CDR3 is TGTGCCAGTACTAGACAGGGAATCTACGAGCAGTACTTC. Amino acid sequence: CASTRQGIYEQYF. Full variable domain (missing parts from reference TRBV5-4 and TRBJ2-7): ETGVTQSPTHLIKTRGQQVTLRCSSQSGHNTVSWYQQALGQGPQFIFQYYREEENGRGNFPPRFSGLQFPNYSSELNVNALELDDSALYLCASTRQGIYEQYFGPGTRLTVT.